A single sample gave rise to the 2 T cell receptor beta chains below, sequenced in a study of shared clonotypes between healthy human individuals. Clones were read by immunoSEQ multiplex PCR, and TCRdb kept only the in-frame ones, dropping some. Of about 2.3 million clones in the sample, roughly 90% were seen once. Material for sequencing was naive CD4+ T cells from PBMCs. The subset denotes: CD45RA+ positively selected. These receptors were taken from a man aged 18 to 29 in good health. Some clones in this sample may be carry-over from other donors' samples.

V usage is TRBV6-1 and J usage is TRBJ2-2, with D perhaps TRBD2 (5 bases). The CDR3 consists of 16 residues. Trimming cost V 2 bases and J 7 bases, with 17 bases left between them. CDR1 and CDR2 (germline): MNHNS, SASEGT. For the CDR3, the DNA is TGTGCCAGCAGTGAAAGAGGGCCCGGCGCGAGCGGGGAGCTGTTTTTT. It translates to CASSERGPGASGELFF.

As regards this clone: In the same sample, other DNA sequences code for this CDR3. This sequence joins TRBV6-5 and TRBJ1-2; D remains ambiguous. Looked up from germline, CDR1 is MNHEY and CDR2 is SVGAGI. The CDR3 runs to 15 residues. V dropped 1 base and J dropped 2 bases, with 11 bases sitting between them. CDR3 coding DNA: TGTGCCAGCAGTTACTATGCAGGAGCGAACTATGGCTACACCTTC. This encodes CASSYYAGANYGYTF.